This section outlines one T cell receptor (beta chain) sequence together with its context. The time point is: peripheral blood 6 weeks after treatment start. This specimen comes from a study of PD-L1 blockade in urothelial cancer. The data were produced by immunoSEQ multiplex PCR, yet TCRdb's version contains in-frame clones alone and is incomplete. The data show about 120,000 clones, with around nine tenths seen just once and 1.5% to 2% held by the top ten. Deletions cut 0 bases from V and 0 bases from J, with 9 bases between. Looked up from germline, CDR1 is SGHKS and CDR2 is YYEKEE (reference sequence). The CDR3 has 15 residues.

This specimen was PBMCs, taken around atezolizumab (anti-PD-L1) treatment. The receptor comes from a man aged 55-75 years with urothelial cancer. V usage is TRBV5-5 and J usage is TRBJ1-1; possible D gene TRBD1, 5 bases. The CDR3 DNA is TGTGCCAGCAGCTTGGGTACAGGCGTGAACACTGAAGCTTTCTTT. As protein: CASSLGTGVNTEAFF.